These 15 T cell receptor beta chains originate from one sample sequenced in a study of CD8 T cells in Susac syndrome. Reverse transcription of about 0.45 to 1 ug RNA was performed with random hexamers. TCRdb fed the immunoSEQ multiplex PCR reads into MiXCR, producing one record per CDR3 protein. This table has around 170,000 distinct CDR3 sequences, approximately 95% appearing once. What was sequenced was CD8+ T cells from PBMCs. Receptor source: a human donor with Susac syndrome.

The rearrangement links TRBV27 to TRBJ2-3; TRBD2 is a possible D gene (5 bases). This CDR3 spans 16 amino acids. CDR1 is MNHEY, CDR2 SMNVEV, per germline (reference sequence). Trimming stripped 1 base from V and 0 bases from J, with 11 bases between. CDR3 coding DNA: TGTGCCAGCAGTTTATTCTTCGGCGGGAGCACAGATACGCAGTATTTT. It codes for CASSLFFGGSTDTQYF.

V usage is TRBV5-1 and J usage is TRBJ2-5; 12 nucleotides match TRBD1. The trim removed 4 bases at V and 4 bases at J, leaving 5 bases unmatched. The germline CDR1 and CDR2 sequences are SGHRS and YFSETQ. The CDR3 contains 15 residues. The DNA for the CDR3 is TGCGCCAGCAGCACAGGGACAGGGGGCCTAGAGACCCAGTACTTC. Translated, it gives CASSTGTGGLETQYF.

The chain combines TRBV18 with TRBJ2-1; D is perhaps TRBD1 (6 bases). CDR1 is KGHSH, CDR2 LQKENI, per germline. This CDR3 has 17 amino acids. Deletions cut 3 bases from V and 3 bases from J, with 18 bases between. In nucleotides, the CDR3 is TGTGCCAGCTCACCTGGAAGGGGGAGTTCATTCTACAATGAGCAGTTCTTC. The encoded protein is CASSPGRGSSFYNEQFF.

The chain uses TRBV9 and TRBJ2-1, with D tentatively TRBD2 (5 bases). The CDR3 is 15 residues long. Germline V CDR1 and CDR2: SGDLS, YYNGEE. The ends were cut back, 3 bases at V and 0 bases at J, with 10 bases in the middle. CDR3 nucleotide sequence: TGTGCCAGCAGCGGCGGGCGGAGCTCCTACAATGAGCAGTTCTTC. It yields the protein CASSGGRSSYNEQFF.

This rearrangement joins TRBV5-6 to TRBJ2-7; 8 bases line up with TRBD2. The CDR3 is 13 residues long. J lost 5 bases, V lost 0 bases, and 1 base had no gene match. Germline CDR1 reads SGHDT; CDR2 reads YYEEEE. Here the CDR3 reads CASSLGSGNEQYF. CDR3 in DNA: TGTGCCAGCAGCTTGGGTAGCGGGAACGAGCAGTACTTC. Full variable domain (missing parts from reference TRBV5-6 and TRBJ2-7): DAGVTQSPTHLIKTRGQQVTLRCSPKSGHDTVSWYQQALGQGPQFIFQYYEEEERQRGNFPDRFSGHQFPNYSSELNVNALLLGDSALYLCASSLGSGNEQYFGPGTRLTVT.

V gene TRBV7-8 combines with J gene TRBJ2-7; possible D gene TRBD2, 5 bases. The CDR3 is 15 amino acids. Trimming stripped 8 bases from V and 2 bases from J, with 19 bases between. Germline V gene lookup returns CDR1 SGHVS and CDR2 FQNEAQ. CDR3 residues: CASLSGGSLTYEQYF. In nucleotides, the CDR3 is TGTGCCAGCCTAAGCGGCGGGTCCCTTACCTACGAGCAGTACTTC.

The CDR3 sequence: CASSSSGDIRTGELFF. DNA for the CDR3: TGTGCCAGCAGTTCCTCAGGGGATATCCGCACCGGGGAGCTGTTTTTT. V is TRBV6-5 and J is TRBJ2-2; TRBD1 might be the D (6 bases). The CDR3 loop spans 16 amino acids. In germline, CDR1 is MNHEY, CDR2 SVGAGI. The V and J ends lost 4 bases and 4 bases respectively, with 16 bases between them.

V gene TRBV9 combines with J gene TRBJ2-5; perhaps TRBD1 as D (6 bases). The CDR3 is made up of 15 amino acids. The germline gives CDR1 SGDLS, CDR2 YYNGEE. V lost 4 bases, J lost 4 bases, and 17 bases lay in between. The CDR3 is CASSRSSTGRETQYF. In nucleotides, the CDR3 is TGTGCCAGCAGCCGTAGTTCTACAGGGAGAGAGACCCAGTACTTC.

The chain combines TRBV28 with TRBJ2-7, with D unclear. Germline V CDR1 and CDR2: MDHEN, SYDVKM. The CDR3 runs 12 residues. Trimming took off 3 bases at V and 3 bases at J, with 6 bases between the two ends. CDR3 in DNA: TGTGCCAGCAGTTTCAAAGACTACGAGCAGTACTTC. It codes for CASSFKDYEQYF.

The chain has TRBV29-1 and TRBJ1-1; D possibly corresponds to TRBD1 (6 bases). V was shortened by 7 bases and J by 0 bases, with 15 bases between the two germline ends. The V gene's germline CDR1 is SQVTM and CDR2 ANQGSEA. The length of the CDR3 is 14 residues. CDR3 amino acids: CSALDRNLNTEAFF. Written as DNA, the CDR3 is TGCAGCGCACTTGACAGGAATTTGAACACTGAAGCTTTCTTT.

The chain combines TRBV20-1 with TRBJ1-1; tentative D call: TRBD1 (6 bases). Trimming took off 3 bases at V and 6 bases at J, with 23 bases between the two ends. From germline, CDR1 is DFQATT and CDR2 SNEGSKA (reference sequence). This CDR3 comprises 16 residues. Here the CDR3 reads CSASPPGAKGRAEAFF. The DNA of the CDR3 is TGCAGTGCTAGCCCACCGGGGGCAAAAGGTAGGGCTGAAGCTTTCTTT.

The J gene is TRBJ2-2, the V gene TRBV19, with TRBD1 matching 7 bases. CDR1 and CDR2 from the germline V gene are LNHDA and SQIVND (reference sequence). CDR3 length: 14 amino acids. After removal of 10 bases from V and 4 bases from J, the junction contained 9 bases not matched to a gene. CDR3 sequence: CATQGQIFTGELFF. The CDR3 bases are TGTGCCACCCAGGGACAGATCTTCACCGGGGAGCTGTTTTTT.

The CDR3 region has the DNA TGTGCCAGCAGTGGCGGGACGGAACTTGGGAGGGAGCTGTTTTTT. Its protein product is CASSGGTELGRELFF. The chain joins TRBV2 to TRBJ2-2, with D possibly TRBD2 on 6 matching bases. Germline V lookup: CDR1 SNHLY, CDR2 FYNNEI. The CDR3 runs to 15 residues. With 4 bases removed from V and 9 bases from J, the gap between germline ends came to 18 bases. The variable domain in full, completed from reference TRBV2 and TRBJ2-2, reads EPEVTQTPSHQVTQMGQEVILRCVPISNHLYFYWYRQILGQKVEFLVSFYNNEISEKSEIFDDQFSVERPDGSNFTLKIRSTKLEDSAMYFCASSGGTELGRELFFGEGSRLTVL.

The J gene is TRBJ1-1, the V gene TRBV3-1; the D gene is possibly TRBD1 (6 bases). This CDR3 is built from 15 residues. V was pared by 4 bases and J by 3 bases, with 15 bases between. Germline V CDR1 and CDR2: LGHDT, YNNKEL (reference sequence). The CDR3 DNA follows: TGTGCCAGCAGCCCGAGTTGGGGGCTGGACACTGAAGCTTTCTTT. It specifies CASSPSWGLDTEAFF.

The CDR3 loop reads CASSLGGTYNEQFF. CDR3 bases: TGTGCCAGCAGCTTAGGGGGGACCTACAATGAGCAGTTCTTC. The genes are TRBV7-2 and TRBJ2-1; the D call may be TRBD1 or TRBD2 (5 bases each). The CDR3 runs 14 residues. Trimming removed 1 base at V and 2 bases at J, with 6 bases between. Per germline, CDR1 SGHTA and CDR2 FQGNSA.